This paragraph covers one TCR beta chain sequence. Its antigen is not identified. This sample is drawn from a study of T cells in lung cancer brain metastases. Study in general: Median interval between primary and brain metastasis samples was 300 to 450 days. Study findings and constraints: Paired lesions shared few clones; most were lesion-specific (mean Morisita about 0.2).

Paired samples had equal genomic DNA input, ranging about 2 to 5 ug. Some clones are missing from TCRdb's copy, which holds only in-frame ones; the method was immunoSEQ multiplex PCR. The sample has around 5,000 clones, 70% to 90% seen once. This sequence was found in a woman between 50 and 59 years old with non-small cell lung cancer. Sequencing was carried out using tumor tissue from the primary lung tumor.

The CDR3 reads CSVSQGVSQPQHF. CDR3 in DNA: TGCAGCGTCTCTCAGGGGGTTAGTCAGCCCCAGCATTTT. V is TRBV29-1 and J is TRBJ1-5, with 7 bases aligning to TRBD1. V dropped 6 bases and J dropped 6; count of bases not matched to a gene: 8. CDR1 SQVTM and CDR2 ANQGSEA come from the germline V gene. This CDR3 region has 13 residues.